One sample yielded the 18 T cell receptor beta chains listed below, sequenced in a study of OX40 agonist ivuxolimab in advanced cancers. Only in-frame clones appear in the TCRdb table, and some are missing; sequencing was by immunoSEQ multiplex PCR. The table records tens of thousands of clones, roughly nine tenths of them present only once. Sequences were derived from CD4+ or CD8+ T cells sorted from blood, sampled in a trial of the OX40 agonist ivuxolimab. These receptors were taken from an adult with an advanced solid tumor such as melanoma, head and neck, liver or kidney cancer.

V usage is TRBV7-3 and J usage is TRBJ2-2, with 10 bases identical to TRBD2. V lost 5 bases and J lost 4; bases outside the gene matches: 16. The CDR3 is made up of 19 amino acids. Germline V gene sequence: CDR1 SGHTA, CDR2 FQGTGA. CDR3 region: CASSRRPGTSAYATGELFF. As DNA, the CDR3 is TGTGCCAGCAGCCGACGTCCCGGGACTAGCGCGTATGCCACCGGGGAGCTGTTTTTT. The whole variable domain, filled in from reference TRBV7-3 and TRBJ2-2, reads GAGVSQTPSNKVTEKGKYVELRCDPISGHTALYWYRQSLGQGPEFLIYFQGTGAADDSGLPNDRFFAVRPEGSVSTLKIQRTERGDSAVYLCASSRRPGTSAYATGELFFGEGSRLTVL.

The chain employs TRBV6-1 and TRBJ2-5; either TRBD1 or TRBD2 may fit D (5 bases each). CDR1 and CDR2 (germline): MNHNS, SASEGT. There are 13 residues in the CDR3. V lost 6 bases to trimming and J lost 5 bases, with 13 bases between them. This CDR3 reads CASSQEGTETQYF. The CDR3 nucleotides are TGTGCCAGCAGCCAAGAGGGGACGGAGACCCAGTACTTC.

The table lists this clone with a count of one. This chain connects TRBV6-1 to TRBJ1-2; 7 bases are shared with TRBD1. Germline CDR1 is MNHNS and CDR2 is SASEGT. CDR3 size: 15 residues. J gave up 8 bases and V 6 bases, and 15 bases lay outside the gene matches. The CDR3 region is CASRLDRTGLKGYTF. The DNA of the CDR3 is TGTGCCAGCAGACTTGACCGGACAGGTTTGAAAGGCTACACCTTC.

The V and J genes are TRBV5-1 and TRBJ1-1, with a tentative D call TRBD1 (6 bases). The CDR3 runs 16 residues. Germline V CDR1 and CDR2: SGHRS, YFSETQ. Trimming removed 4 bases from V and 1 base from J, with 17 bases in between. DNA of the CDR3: TGCGCCAGCAGCCCCGGACCCACAGGGAGGAACACTGAAGCTTTCTTT. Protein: CASSPGPTGRNTEAFF.

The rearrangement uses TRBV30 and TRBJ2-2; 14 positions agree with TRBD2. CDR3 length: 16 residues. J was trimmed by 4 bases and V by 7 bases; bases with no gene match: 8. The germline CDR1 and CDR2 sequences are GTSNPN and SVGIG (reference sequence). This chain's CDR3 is CASWGLAGVGTGELFF. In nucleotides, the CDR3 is TGTGCCTCTTGGGGACTAGCGGGAGTCGGCACCGGGGAGCTGTTTTTT.

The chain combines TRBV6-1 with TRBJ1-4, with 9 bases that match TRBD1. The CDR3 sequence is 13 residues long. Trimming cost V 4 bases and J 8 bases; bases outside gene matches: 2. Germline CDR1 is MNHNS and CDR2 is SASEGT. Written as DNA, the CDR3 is TGTGCCAGCAGTGCCGACAGGGGGGAAAAACTGTTTTTT. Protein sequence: CASSADRGEKLFF.

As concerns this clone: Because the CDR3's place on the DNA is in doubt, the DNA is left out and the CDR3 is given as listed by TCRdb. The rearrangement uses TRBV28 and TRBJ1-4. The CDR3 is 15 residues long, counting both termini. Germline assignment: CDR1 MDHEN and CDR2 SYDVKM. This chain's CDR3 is CASSSSSGLGEKLFF.

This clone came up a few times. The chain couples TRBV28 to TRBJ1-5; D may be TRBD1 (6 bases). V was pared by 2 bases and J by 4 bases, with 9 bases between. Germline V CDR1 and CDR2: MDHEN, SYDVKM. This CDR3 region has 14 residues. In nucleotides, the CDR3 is TGTGCCAGCAGTTTAGAGGGGGGTAATCAGCCCCAGCATTTT. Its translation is CASSLEGGNQPQHF. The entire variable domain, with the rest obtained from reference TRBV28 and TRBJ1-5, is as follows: DVKVTQSSRYLVKRTGEKVFLECVQDMDHENMFWYRQDPGLGLRLIYFSYDVKMKEKGDIPEGYSVSREKKERFSLILESASTNQTSMYLCASSLEGGNQPQHFGDGTRLSIL.

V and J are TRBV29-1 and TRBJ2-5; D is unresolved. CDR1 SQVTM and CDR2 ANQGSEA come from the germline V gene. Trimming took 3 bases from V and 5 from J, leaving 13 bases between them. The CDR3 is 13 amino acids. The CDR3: CSVDLWVGETQYF. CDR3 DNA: TGCAGCGTTGACTTATGGGTCGGGGAGACCCAGTACTTC.

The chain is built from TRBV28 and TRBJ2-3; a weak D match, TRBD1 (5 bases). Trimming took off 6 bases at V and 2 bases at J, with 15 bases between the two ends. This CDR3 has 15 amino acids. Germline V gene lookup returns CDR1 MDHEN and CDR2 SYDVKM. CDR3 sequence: CASSNPGAPTDTQYF. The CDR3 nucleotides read TGTGCCAGCAGCAACCCTGGGGCTCCCACAGATACGCAGTATTTT. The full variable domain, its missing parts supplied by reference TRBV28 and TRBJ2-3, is DVKVTQSSRYLVKRTGEKVFLECVQDMDHENMFWYRQDPGLGLRLIYFSYDVKMKEKGDIPEGYSVSREKKERFSLILESASTNQTSMYLCASSNPGAPTDTQYFGPGTRLTVL.

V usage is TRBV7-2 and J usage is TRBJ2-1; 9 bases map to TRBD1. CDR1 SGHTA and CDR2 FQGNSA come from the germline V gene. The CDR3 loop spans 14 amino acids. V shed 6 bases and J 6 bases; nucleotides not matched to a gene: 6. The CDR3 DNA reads TGTGCCAGCAGACCCGGGACAGGGTCCAATGAGCAGTTCTTC. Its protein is CASRPGTGSNEQFF.

The CDR3 is CASSYSDGTQYF. The CDR3 DNA sequence: TGTGCCAGCAGTTACTCCGATGGGACCCAGTACTTC. The chain couples TRBV6-6 to TRBJ2-5; unclear D gene. Germline assignment: CDR1 MNHNY and CDR2 SVGAGI (reference sequence). The CDR3 consists of 12 residues. The V gene lost 0 bases and the J gene lost 7 bases, with 6 bases spanning the gap.

In nucleotides, the CDR3 is TGCGCCAGCCGGGACACAAATAGCAATCAGCCCCAGCATTTT. Protein product: CASRDTNSNQPQHF. The V gene is TRBV4-1, the J gene TRBJ1-5, with D maybe TRBD1 (6 bases). CDR3 length: 14 amino acids. V was shortened by 8 bases and J by 0 bases, with 11 bases between the two germline ends. From germline, CDR1 is MGHRA and CDR2 YSYEKL.

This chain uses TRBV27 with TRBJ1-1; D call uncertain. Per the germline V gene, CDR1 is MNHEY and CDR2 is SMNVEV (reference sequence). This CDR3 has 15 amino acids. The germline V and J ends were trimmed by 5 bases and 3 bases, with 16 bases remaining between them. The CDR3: CASSKYDGGDTEAFF. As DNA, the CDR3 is TGTGCCAGCAGTAAATACGACGGTGGGGACACTGAAGCTTTCTTT.

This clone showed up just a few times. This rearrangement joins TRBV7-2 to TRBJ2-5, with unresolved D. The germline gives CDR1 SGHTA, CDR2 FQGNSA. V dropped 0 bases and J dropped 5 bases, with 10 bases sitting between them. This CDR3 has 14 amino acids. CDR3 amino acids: CASSLALGMETQYF. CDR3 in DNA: TGTGCCAGCAGCTTAGCGCTGGGGATGGAGACCCAGTACTTC.

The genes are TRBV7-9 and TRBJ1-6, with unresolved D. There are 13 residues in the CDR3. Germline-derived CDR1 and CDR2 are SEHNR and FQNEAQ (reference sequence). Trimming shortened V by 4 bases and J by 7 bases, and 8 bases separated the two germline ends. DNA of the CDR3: TGTGCCAGCAGCTCGGTAGACAATTCACCCCTCCACTTT. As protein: CASSSVDNSPLHF.

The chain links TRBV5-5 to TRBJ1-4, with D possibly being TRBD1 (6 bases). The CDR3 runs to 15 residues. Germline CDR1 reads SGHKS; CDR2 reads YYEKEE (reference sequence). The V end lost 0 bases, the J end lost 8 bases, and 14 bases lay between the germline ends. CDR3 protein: CASSLALRGGEKLFF. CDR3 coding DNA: TGTGCCAGCAGCTTGGCCCTCAGGGGAGGCGAAAAACTGTTTTTT. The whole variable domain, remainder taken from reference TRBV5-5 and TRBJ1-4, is DAGVTQSPTHLIKTRGQQVTLRCSPISGHKSVSWYQQVLGQGPQFIFQYYEKEERGRGNFPDRFSARQFPNYSSELNVNALLLGDSALYLCASSLALRGGEKLFFGSGTQLSVL.

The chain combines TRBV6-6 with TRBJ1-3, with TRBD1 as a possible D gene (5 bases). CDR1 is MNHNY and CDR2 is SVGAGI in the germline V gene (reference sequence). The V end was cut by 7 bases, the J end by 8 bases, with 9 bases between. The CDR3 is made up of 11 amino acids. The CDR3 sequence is CASKTVDTIYF. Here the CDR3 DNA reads TGTGCCAGCAAGACAGTGGACACCATATATTTT.